This TCR beta chain comes out of a study of ipilimumab plus nivolumab after autologous stem cell transplantation. In the study overall: Typical patient got a handful of ipilimumab doses and about eight nivolumab doses (median).

Ipilimumab, 1 mg/kg, started 14 to 28 days after autologous transplant. CDR1 and CDR2 (germline): MNHEY, SMNVEV (reference sequence). This CDR3 is 13 amino acids long. J gave up 6 bases and V 4 bases, and 1 base lay outside the gene matches. This clone was counted a few times. Profiling relied on immunoSEQ multiplex PCR, and the TCRdb table lists in-frame clones only, not all of them. The sample has some 17,000 clones, about 80% seen once; the top ten hold more than 8.5%. This sample comprised PBMCs, obtained in a trial of ipilimumab plus nivolumab as post-transplant consolidation. The TCR comes from a male donor with diffuse large B-cell lymphoma. V usage is TRBV27 and J usage is TRBJ1-4; 8 positions match TRBD1. This CDR3 reads CASSSGGHEKLFF. CDR3 DNA: TGTGCCAGCAGTTCAGGGGGCCATGAAAAACTGTTTTTT.